These 14 T cell receptor beta chains were all obtained from the same sample, sequenced in a study of early T cells in non-severe SARS-CoV-2 infection. Via MiXCR, TCRdb re-called the 5' RACE reads, giving one row per CDR3 protein. Of under 50,000 distinct CDR3 sequences in the sample, about 4.2% are singletons; the top ten hold approximately 5.9%. The source material was whole blood. The receptors were sampled from an adult who was a healthcare worker with PCR-confirmed SARS-CoV-2 infection or an uninfected control (not recorded which).

There are many counts of this clonotype. The chain couples TRBV25-1 to TRBJ1-5; D remains ambiguous. V lost 5 bases and J lost 9, with 11 bases in between. This CDR3 is 12 amino acids long. Germline V gene lookup returns CDR1 MGHDK and CDR2 SYGVNS. The CDR3 region is CASSTWAGPQHF. In DNA, the CDR3 is TGTGCCAGCAGTACCTGGGCGGGGCCCCAGCATTTT.

This clonotype was detected many times. V gene TRBV6-1 combines with J gene TRBJ2-1; D is ambiguous. Germline CDR1 reads MNHNS; CDR2 reads SASEGT. There are 15 residues in the CDR3. V dropped 1 base and J dropped 0 bases, with 7 bases sitting between them. CDR3 region: CASSEGPSSYNEQFF. The DNA of the CDR3 is TGTGCCAGCAGTGAAGGACCGAGCTCCTACAATGAGCAGTTCTTC.

In this sample, this clonotype turned up a few times. The chain couples TRBV20-1 to TRBJ1-2; tentative D call: TRBD1 (5 bases). The CDR3 is 13 residues long. Trimming cost V 4 bases and J 6 bases, with 15 bases left between them. CDR1 DFQATT and CDR2 SNEGSKA come from the germline V gene (reference sequence). The DNA for the CDR3 is TGCAGTGCTAACAAACCGGGACGGCATGGCTACACCTTC. Translation gives CSANKPGRHGYTF.

This clonotype was recorded at least ten times. The chain links TRBV6-5 to TRBJ1-5; D is undetermined. V gave up 5 bases and J gave up 7 bases, with 18 bases separating them. Germline CDR1 is MNHEY and CDR2 is SVGAGI. The CDR3 totals 15 residues. CDR3 protein: CASSPTLSGWQPQHF. CDR3 sequence (DNA): TGTGCCAGCAGTCCTACCCTGTCAGGTTGGCAGCCCCAGCATTTT.

The rearrangement links TRBV29-1 to TRBJ1-1; the D is unclear. V lost 0 bases to trimming and J lost 1 base, with 6 bases between them. CDR3 length: 13 amino acids. Germline CDR1 is SQVTM and CDR2 is ANQGSEA. The CDR3, as DNA: TGCAGCGTTGAAGAGTACAAGAACACTGAAGCTTTCTTT. Translation: CSVEEYKNTEAFF.

Ten or more counts support this clonotype. The J gene is TRBJ2-3, the V gene TRBV7-8, with 16 bases aligning to TRBD2. J gave up 5 bases and V 5 bases, and 4 bases lay outside the gene matches. The CDR3 length is 16 residues. Germline loops: CDR1 SGHVS, CDR2 FQNEAQ. The DNA of the CDR3 is TGTGCCAGCAGCCTGGGACTAGCGGGAGGGCAAGATACGCAGTATTTT. Amino acid sequence: CASSLGLAGGQDTQYF.

This clonotype was recorded many times. The chain combines TRBV4-1 with TRBJ1-6; D remains ambiguous. V was clipped by 1 base and J by 10 bases, with 23 bases between them. Per germline, CDR1 MGHRA and CDR2 YSYEKL. CDR3 length: 18 amino acids. The CDR3 DNA follows: TGCGCCAGCAGCCAAGTTCCCCGGGTCACGGGGAGGCAGTCACCCCTCCACTTT. Encoded protein: CASSQVPRVTGRQSPLHF.

This clonotype turned up a few times. The genes are TRBV10-1 and TRBJ2-7, with TRBD2 identical over 13 bases. From germline, CDR1 is WNHNN and CDR2 SYGVQD (reference sequence). The CDR3 length is 14 residues. With 9 bases clipped from V and 5 bases from J, the junction kept 7 bases outside the gene matches. CDR3 amino acids: CASAPGLAGNEQYF. DNA for the CDR3: TGCGCCAGTGCTCCGGGACTAGCGGGAAACGAGCAGTACTTC.

This clonotype was recorded at least ten times. The J gene is TRBJ2-1, the V gene TRBV27; D is possibly TRBD2 (6 bases). Trimming shortened V by 6 bases and J by 15 bases, and 18 bases separated the two germline ends. Germline loops: CDR1 MNHEY, CDR2 SMNVEV (reference sequence). The CDR3 totals 12 residues. In nucleotides, the CDR3 is TGTGCCAGCAGCTCCCGGGAGCGAAATATGTTCTTC. Residues: CASSSRERNMFF.

This clonotype was found many times. The chain has TRBV4-1 and TRBJ2-1; D gene unclear. The CDR3 is made up of 14 amino acids. V was shortened by 0 bases and J by 3 bases, with 6 bases between the two germline ends. Per the germline V gene, CDR1 is MGHRA and CDR2 is YSYEKL. The CDR3 DNA follows: TGCGCCAGCAGCCAAGATTTTCTCTACAATGAGCAGTTCTTC. Translated, it gives CASSQDFLYNEQFF.

In its sample, this clonotype was seen many times. The chain recombines TRBV5-1 with TRBJ2-2; D unclear. The germline gives CDR1 SGHRS, CDR2 YFSETQ. Trimming removed 0 bases from V and 6 bases from J, with 9 bases in between. CDR3 size: 14 residues. The CDR3 loop is CASSLASGPGELFF. The CDR3 DNA reads as TGCGCCAGCAGCTTGGCCTCAGGTCCCGGGGAGCTGTTTTTT.

This clonotype was detected many times. The genes are TRBV7-9 and TRBJ1-1; the D gene is possibly TRBD1 (6 bases). V lost 1 base, J lost 5 bases, and 11 bases lay in between. CDR3 length: 14 amino acids. Germline CDR1 SEHNR, CDR2 FQNEAQ (reference sequence). The CDR3 nucleotides read TGTGCCAGCAGCTTAGTACAGGGAAAAACTGAAGCTTTCTTT. Its protein product is CASSLVQGKTEAFF.

This clonotype was seen at least ten times. The rearrangement uses TRBV5-1 and TRBJ2-3; TRBD2 agrees at 12 bases. The germline gives CDR1 SGHRS, CDR2 YFSETQ. Germline trimming cut 4 bases from V and 5 bases from J; bases unmatched to any gene: 8. The CDR3 covers 16 residues. The CDR3 DNA sequence: TGCGCCAGCAGCCAAACTAGCGGGGGGCTCGGAGATACGCAGTATTTT. It yields the protein CASSQTSGGLGDTQYF. The variable domain in full, with the rest retrieved from reference TRBV5-1 and TRBJ2-3, is KAGVTQTPRYLIKTRGQQVTLSCSPISGHRSVSWYQQTPGQGLQFLFEYFSETQRNKGNFPGRFSGRQFSNSRSEMNVSTLELGDSALYLCASSQTSGGLGDTQYFGPGTRLTVL.

This clonotype was counted ten times or more. The V call is TRBV2, the J call TRBJ1-1, with D unclear. Germline lookup yields CDR1 SNHLY and CDR2 FYNNEI. Trimming removed 5 bases from V and 8 bases from J, with 18 bases in between. CDR3 length: 14 residues. The CDR3 here is CASSNWEKNEEAFF. The CDR3, as DNA: TGTGCCAGCAGTAACTGGGAGAAGAACGAGGAAGCTTTCTTT.